This T cell receptor (beta chain) was sequenced during a study of cytomegalovirus exposure and HLA in healthy donors. The data were produced by immunoSEQ multiplex PCR, yet TCRdb's version contains in-frame clones alone and is incomplete. The sample contains a few hundred thousand clones, around 86% of which appear only once. Donors were drawn from the approximately 120-subject validation cohort, separate from the roughly 610-subject first cohort. Whole-study results and caveats: Rarity marked most TCR sequences, yet some public TCRs occurred in many donors. There were some 150 TCR beta chains listed as cytomegalovirus-associated.

Note on this clone: Its antigen is still unknown.

Sequencing input: PBMCs. The sequence came from a woman in her late teens or twenties in good health and CMV-seronegative.

The CDR3 nucleotides read TGTGCCTGGAGGCCGACAGACAGGGGCGGTCGGGGCTACACCTTC. It codes for CAWRPTDRGGRGYTF. The rearrangement joins TRBV30 to TRBJ1-2, with 8 bases aligning to TRBD1. J gave up 8 bases and V 3 bases, and 14 bases lay outside the gene matches. The CDR3 totals 15 residues. The V gene's germline CDR1 is GTSNPN and CDR2 SVGIG (reference sequence).